Presented here are 6 T cell receptor beta chains from one specimen sequenced in a study of CD8 T cells in ankylosing spondylitis. TCRdb used MiXCR to reprocess the 5' RACE reads, holding one entry per CDR3 protein. The data hold roughly 36,000 distinct CDR3 sequences, with 14% observed a single time. The sample comprised blood. These receptor sequences come from a male donor with ankylosing spondylitis or in good health (not recorded which).

This clonotype was detected only a few times. The rearrangement joins TRBV7-2 to TRBJ2-3; a possible D gene is TRBD1 (5 bases). Trimming shortened V by 3 bases and J by 3 bases, and 10 bases separated the two germline ends. The CDR3 is 14 residues long. The germline CDR1 and CDR2 sequences are SGHTA and FQGNSA. The CDR3 sequence is CASSFLGQTDTQYF. CDR3 DNA sequence: TGTGCCAGCAGCTTTTTAGGACAAACAGATACGCAGTATTTT.

J is TRBJ2-6 and V is TRBV9; 10 bases line up with TRBD1. The germline V gene encodes CDR1 SGDLS and CDR2 YYNGEE. J was trimmed by 4 bases and V by 3 bases; bases with no gene match: 4. This CDR3 is 16 amino acids long. DNA of the CDR3: TGTGCCAGCAGCGGTGACAGGGGGCCCGGGGCCAACGTCCTGACTTTC. The encoded protein is CASSGDRGPGANVLTF.

This clonotype was counted a few times. V gene TRBV12-3 or TRBV12-4 combines with J gene TRBJ1-1, with D possibly being TRBD1 (5 bases). The V end lost 6 bases, the J end lost 1 base, and 12 bases lay between the germline ends. CDR3 length: 14 amino acids. CDR3 residues: CASSFNGQNTEAFF. Here the CDR3 DNA reads TGTGCCAGCAGCTTCAATGGACAGAACACTGAAGCTTTCTTT.

This clonotype was counted at least ten times. The CDR3 bases are TGCAGTGCTAGGGATCCAATGTTCACCGGGGAGCTGTTTTTT. Translating it yields CSARDPMFTGELFF. The chain combines TRBV20-1 with TRBJ2-2; D is uncertain. The CDR3 is 14 amino acids. The V gene's germline CDR1 is DFQATT and CDR2 SNEGSKA (reference sequence). The V and J ends lost 3 bases and 4 bases respectively, with 12 bases between them.

Only a few counts were recorded for this clonotype. V usage is TRBV5-1 and J usage is TRBJ1-1, with D perhaps TRBD1 (6 bases). This CDR3 has 16 residues. V lost 2 bases to trimming and J lost 0 bases, with 14 bases between them. Germline loops: CDR1 SGHRS, CDR2 YFSETQ. This chain's CDR3 is CASSLTGFSMNTEAFF. CDR3 sequence (DNA): TGCGCCAGCAGCTTAACAGGGTTTTCCATGAACACTGAAGCTTTCTTT. Full variable domain (outside the CDR3, taken from reference TRBV5-1 and TRBJ1-1): KAGVTQTPRYLIKTRGQQVTLSCSPISGHRSVSWYQQTPGQGLQFLFEYFSETQRNKGNFPGRFSGRQFSNSRSEMNVSTLELGDSALYLCASSLTGFSMNTEAFFGQGTRLTVV.

This chain uses TRBV29-1 with TRBJ2-3; 10 positions agree with TRBD2. This CDR3 has 14 residues. Germline CDR1 SQVTM, CDR2 ANQGSEA. With V trimmed by 6 bases and J by 0 bases, 3 bases remained unmatched. CDR3 nucleotide sequence: TGCAGCGTCACGACTAGCGGGAGCACAGATACGCAGTATTTT. Its protein product is CSVTTSGSTDTQYF.